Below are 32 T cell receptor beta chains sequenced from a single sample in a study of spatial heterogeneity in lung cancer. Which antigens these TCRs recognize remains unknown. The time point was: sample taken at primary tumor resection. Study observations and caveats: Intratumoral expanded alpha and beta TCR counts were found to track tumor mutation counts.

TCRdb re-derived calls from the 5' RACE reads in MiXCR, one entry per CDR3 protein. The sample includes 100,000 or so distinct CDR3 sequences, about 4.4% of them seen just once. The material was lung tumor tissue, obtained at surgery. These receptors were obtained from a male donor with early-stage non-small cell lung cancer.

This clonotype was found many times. The CDR3 spells CASSLVPYNSPLHF. The CDR3 DNA reads TGTGCCAGCAGCTTAGTCCCCTATAATTCACCCCTCCACTTT. V usage is TRBV7-2 and J usage is TRBJ1-6; D unresolved. The CDR3 length is 14 residues. V was cut by 1 base and J by 2 bases, with 3 bases left in between. Germline V gene data show CDR1 as SGHTA and CDR2 as FQGNSA.

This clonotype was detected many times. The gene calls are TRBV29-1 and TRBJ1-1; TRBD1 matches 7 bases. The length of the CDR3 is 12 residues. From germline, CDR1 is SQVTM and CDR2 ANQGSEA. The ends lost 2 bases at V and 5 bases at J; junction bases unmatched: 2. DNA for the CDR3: TGCAGCGTTGAACCAGGGGGTACTGAAGCTTTCTTT. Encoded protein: CSVEPGGTEAFF.

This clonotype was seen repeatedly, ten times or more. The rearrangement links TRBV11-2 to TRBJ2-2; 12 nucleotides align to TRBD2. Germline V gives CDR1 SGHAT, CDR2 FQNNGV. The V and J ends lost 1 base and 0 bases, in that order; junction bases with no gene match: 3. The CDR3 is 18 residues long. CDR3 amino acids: CASSLGLAGAANTGELFF. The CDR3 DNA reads TGTGCCAGCAGCTTAGGACTAGCGGGGGCCGCGAACACCGGGGAGCTGTTTTTT.

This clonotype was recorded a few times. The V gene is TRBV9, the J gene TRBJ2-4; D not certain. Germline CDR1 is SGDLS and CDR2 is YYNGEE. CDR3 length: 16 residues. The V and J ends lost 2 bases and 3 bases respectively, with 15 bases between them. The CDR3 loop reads CASSVGIRADKNIQYF. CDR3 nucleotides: TGTGCCAGCAGCGTGGGAATTCGGGCCGACAAAAACATTCAGTACTTC.

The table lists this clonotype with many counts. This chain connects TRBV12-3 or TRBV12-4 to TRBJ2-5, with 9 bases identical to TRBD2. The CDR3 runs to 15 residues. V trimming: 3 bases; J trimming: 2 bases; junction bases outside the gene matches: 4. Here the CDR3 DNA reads TGTGCCAGCAGTTTTGACACTAGCGGGCAAGAGACCCAGTACTTC. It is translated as CASSFDTSGQETQYF.

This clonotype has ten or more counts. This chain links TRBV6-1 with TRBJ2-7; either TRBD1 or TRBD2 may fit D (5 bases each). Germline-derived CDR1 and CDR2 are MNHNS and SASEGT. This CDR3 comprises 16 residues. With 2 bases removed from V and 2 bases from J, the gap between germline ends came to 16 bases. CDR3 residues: CASSEIVGRAPYEQYF. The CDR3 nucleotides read TGTGCCAGCAGTGAAATTGTGGGACGGGCCCCCTACGAGCAGTACTTC.

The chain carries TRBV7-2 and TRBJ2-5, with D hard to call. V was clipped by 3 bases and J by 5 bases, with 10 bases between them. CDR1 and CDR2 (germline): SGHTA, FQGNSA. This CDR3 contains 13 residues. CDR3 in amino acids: CASSFLRTETQYF. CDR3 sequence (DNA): TGTGCCAGCAGCTTTTTGCGGACGGAGACCCAGTACTTC.

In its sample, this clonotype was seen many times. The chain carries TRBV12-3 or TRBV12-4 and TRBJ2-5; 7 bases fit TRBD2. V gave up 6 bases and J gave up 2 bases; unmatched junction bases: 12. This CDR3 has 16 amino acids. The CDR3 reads CASSPLGPAGQETQYF. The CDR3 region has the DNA TGTGCCAGCAGCCCCTTAGGTCCAGCGGGGCAAGAGACCCAGTACTTC.

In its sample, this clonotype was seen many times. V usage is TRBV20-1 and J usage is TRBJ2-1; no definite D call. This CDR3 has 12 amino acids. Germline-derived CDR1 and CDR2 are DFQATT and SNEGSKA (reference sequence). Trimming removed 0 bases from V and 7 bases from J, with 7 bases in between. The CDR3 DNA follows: TGCAGTGCTAGAGATCCCCGTAATGAGCAGTTCTTC. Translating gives CSARDPRNEQFF.

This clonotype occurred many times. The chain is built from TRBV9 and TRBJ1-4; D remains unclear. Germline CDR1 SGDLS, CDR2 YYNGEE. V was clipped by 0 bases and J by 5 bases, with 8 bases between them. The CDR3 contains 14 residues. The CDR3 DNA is TGTGCCAGCAGCGTAGATCCGGGGAATGAAAAACTGTTTTTT. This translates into CASSVDPGNEKLFF.

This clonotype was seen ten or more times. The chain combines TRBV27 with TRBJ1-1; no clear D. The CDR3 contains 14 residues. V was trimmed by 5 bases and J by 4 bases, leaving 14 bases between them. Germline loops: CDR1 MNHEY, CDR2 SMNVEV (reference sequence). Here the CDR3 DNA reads TGTGCCAGCAGTCCATCCTTGACTGGCACTGAAGCTTTCTTT. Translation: CASSPSLTGTEAFF.

In nucleotides, the CDR3 is TGCGCCAGCAGCTTGGTGGGACAGGCAAGCTCTGGGGCCAACGTCCTGACTTTC. Amino acid sequence: CASSLVGQASSGANVLTF. The chain carries TRBV5-1 and TRBJ2-6; 8 nucleotides match TRBD1. Trimming took 0 bases from V and 0 from J; bases not matched to a gene: 5. The germline V gene encodes CDR1 SGHRS and CDR2 YFSETQ. The length of the CDR3 is 18 residues.

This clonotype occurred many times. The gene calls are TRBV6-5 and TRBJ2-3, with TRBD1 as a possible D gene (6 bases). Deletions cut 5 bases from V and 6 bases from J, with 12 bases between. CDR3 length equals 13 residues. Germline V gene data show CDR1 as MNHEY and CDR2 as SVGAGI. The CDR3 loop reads CASSALRGDTQYF. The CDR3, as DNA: TGTGCCAGCAGTGCTCTTAGGGGGGATACGCAGTATTTT.

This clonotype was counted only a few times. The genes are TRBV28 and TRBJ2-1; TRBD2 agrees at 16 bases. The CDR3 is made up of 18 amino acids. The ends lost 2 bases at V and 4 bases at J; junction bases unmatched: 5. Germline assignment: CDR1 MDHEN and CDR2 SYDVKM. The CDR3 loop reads CASSLRGLAGGPYNEQFF. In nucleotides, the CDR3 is TGTGCCAGCAGTTTAAGGGGACTAGCGGGAGGGCCGTACAATGAGCAGTTCTTC.

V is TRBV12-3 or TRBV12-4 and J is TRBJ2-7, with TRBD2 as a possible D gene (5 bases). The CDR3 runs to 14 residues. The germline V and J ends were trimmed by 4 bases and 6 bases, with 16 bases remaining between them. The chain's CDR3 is CASSSHRAGVEQYF. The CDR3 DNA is TGTGCCAGCAGTTCCCACAGAGCCGGGGTCGAGCAGTACTTC.

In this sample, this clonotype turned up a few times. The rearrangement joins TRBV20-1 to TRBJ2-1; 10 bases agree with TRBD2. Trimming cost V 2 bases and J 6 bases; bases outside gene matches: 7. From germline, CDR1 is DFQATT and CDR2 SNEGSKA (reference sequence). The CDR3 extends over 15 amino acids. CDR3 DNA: TGCAGTGCTAGAAGGGGGACTAGCGCAATCAATGAGCAGTTCTTC. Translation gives CSARRGTSAINEQFF.

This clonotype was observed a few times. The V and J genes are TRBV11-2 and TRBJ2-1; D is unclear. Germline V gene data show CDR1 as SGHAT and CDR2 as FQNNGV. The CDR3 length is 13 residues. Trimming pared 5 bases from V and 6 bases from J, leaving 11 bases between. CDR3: CASSQGVPNEQFF. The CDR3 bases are TGTGCCAGCAGCCAAGGAGTCCCCAATGAGCAGTTCTTC.

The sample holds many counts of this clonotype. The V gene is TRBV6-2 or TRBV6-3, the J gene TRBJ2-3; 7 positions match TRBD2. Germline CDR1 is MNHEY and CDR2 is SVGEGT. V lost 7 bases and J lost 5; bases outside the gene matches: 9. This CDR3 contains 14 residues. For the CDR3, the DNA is TGTGCCAGCACCCCAGCGGGATCTAAAGATACGCAGTATTTT. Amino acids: CASTPAGSKDTQYF.

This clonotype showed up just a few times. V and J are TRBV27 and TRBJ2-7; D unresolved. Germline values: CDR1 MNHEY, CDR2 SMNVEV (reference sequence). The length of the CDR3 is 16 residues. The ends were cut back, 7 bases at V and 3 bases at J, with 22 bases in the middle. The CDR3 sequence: CASKFPLSPASYEQYF. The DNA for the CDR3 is TGTGCCAGCAAATTTCCGCTGAGCCCAGCGAGCTACGAGCAGTACTTC.

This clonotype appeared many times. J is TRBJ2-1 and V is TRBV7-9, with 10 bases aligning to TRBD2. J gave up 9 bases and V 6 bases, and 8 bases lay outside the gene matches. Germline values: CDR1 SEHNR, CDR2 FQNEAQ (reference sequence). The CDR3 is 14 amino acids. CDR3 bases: TGTGCCAGCAGGTCTAGCGGGAGCTTAGGTGAGCAGTTCTTC. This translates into CASRSSGSLGEQFF.

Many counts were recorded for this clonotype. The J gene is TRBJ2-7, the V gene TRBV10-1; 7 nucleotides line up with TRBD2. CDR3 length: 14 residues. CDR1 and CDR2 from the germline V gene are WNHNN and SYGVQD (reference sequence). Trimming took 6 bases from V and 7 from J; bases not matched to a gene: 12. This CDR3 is CASSASGPRQEQYF. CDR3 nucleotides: TGCGCCAGCAGCGCTAGCGGACCACGGCAGGAGCAGTACTTC.

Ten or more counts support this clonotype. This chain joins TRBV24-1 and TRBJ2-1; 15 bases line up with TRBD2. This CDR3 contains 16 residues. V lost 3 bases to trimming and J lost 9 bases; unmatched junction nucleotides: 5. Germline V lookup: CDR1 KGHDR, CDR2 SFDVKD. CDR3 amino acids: CATSDPGLAGGGEQFF. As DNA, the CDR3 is TGTGCCACCAGTGATCCGGGACTAGCGGGAGGTGGTGAGCAGTTCTTC.

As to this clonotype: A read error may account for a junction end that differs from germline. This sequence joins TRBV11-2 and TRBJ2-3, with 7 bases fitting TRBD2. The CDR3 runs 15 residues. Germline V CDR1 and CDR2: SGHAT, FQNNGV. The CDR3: CAGSLLGTTTDTQYF. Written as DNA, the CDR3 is TGTGCCGGCAGCTTACTCGGGACTACGACAGATACGCAGTATTTT.

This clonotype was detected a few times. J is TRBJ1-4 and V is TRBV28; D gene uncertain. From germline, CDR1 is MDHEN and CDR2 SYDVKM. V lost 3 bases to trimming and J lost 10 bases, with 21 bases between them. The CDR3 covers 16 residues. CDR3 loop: CASSFYRPTPSGKLFF. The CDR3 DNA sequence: TGTGCCAGCAGTTTCTATCGACCGACCCCGTCGGGAAAACTGTTTTTT.

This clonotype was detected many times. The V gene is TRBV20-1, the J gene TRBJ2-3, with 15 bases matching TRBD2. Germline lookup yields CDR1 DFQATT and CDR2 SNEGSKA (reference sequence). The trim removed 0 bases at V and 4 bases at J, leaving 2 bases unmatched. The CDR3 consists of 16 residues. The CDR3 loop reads CSARDWTSGRADTQYF. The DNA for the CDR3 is TGCAGTGCTAGAGATTGGACTAGCGGGAGGGCAGATACGCAGTATTTT.

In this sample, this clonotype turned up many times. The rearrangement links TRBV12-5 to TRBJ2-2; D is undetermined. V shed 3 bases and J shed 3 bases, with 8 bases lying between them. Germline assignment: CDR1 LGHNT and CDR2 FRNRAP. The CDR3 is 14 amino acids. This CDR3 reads CASGLPPDTGELFF. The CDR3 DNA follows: TGTGCTAGTGGTTTACCCCCTGACACCGGGGAGCTGTTTTTT.

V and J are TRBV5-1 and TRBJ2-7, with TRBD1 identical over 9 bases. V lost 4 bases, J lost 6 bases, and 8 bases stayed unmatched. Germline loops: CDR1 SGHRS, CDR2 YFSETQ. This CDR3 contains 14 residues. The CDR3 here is CASSVGQGTLEQYF. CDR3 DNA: TGCGCCAGCAGCGTAGGACAGGGGACGCTCGAGCAGTACTTC.

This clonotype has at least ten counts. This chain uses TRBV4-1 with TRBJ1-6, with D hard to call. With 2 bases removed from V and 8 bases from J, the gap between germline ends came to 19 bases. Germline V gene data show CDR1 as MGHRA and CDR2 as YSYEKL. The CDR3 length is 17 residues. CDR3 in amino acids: CASSQTNPGRLYSPLHF. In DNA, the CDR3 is TGCGCCAGCAGCCAAACTAACCCCGGACGTCTGTATTCACCCCTCCACTTT.

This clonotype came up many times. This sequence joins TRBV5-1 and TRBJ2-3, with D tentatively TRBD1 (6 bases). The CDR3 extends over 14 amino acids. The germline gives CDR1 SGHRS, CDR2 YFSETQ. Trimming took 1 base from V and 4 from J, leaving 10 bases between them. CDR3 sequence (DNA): TGCGCCAGCAGCTTGACACAGGGCCCAGATACGCAGTATTTT. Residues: CASSLTQGPDTQYF. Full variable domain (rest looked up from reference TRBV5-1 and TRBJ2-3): KAGVTQTPRYLIKTRGQQVTLSCSPISGHRSVSWYQQTPGQGLQFLFEYFSETQRNKGNFPGRFSGRQFSNSRSEMNVSTLELGDSALYLCASSLTQGPDTQYFGPGTRLTVL.

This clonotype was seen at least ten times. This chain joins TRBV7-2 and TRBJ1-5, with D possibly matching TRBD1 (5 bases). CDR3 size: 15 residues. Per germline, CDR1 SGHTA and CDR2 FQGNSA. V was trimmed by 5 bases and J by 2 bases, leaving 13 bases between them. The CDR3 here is CASSTHPGRNQPQHF. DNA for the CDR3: TGTGCCAGCAGCACCCATCCAGGGCGCAATCAGCCCCAGCATTTT.

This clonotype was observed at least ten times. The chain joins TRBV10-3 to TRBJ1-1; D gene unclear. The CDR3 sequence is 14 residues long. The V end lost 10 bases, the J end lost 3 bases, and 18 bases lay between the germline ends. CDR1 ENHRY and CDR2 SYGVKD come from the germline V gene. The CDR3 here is CATTPGVDYTEAFF. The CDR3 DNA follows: TGTGCCACCACCCCGGGCGTTGACTACACTGAAGCTTTCTTT.

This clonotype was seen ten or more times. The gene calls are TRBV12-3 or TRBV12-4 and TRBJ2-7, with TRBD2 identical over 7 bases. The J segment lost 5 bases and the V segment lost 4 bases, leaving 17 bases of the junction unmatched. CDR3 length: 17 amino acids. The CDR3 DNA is TGTGCCAGCAGTTCCCACCCTGTGGGGGAGGGCCTCCACGAGCAGTACTTC. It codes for CASSSHPVGEGLHEQYF.